This TCR beta chain was observed in a study of early T cells in non-severe SARS-CoV-2 infection. Ten or more counts support this clonotype. CDR3 length: 18 amino acids. Germline V gene data show CDR1 as MDHEN and CDR2 as SYDVKM. V gave up 5 bases and J gave up 4 bases; unmatched junction bases: 14. TCRdb fed the 5' RACE reads into MiXCR, producing one record per CDR3 protein. Among tens of thousands of distinct CDR3 sequences listed, about 6.2% were seen once. This clonotype was sampled from an adult who was a healthcare worker with PCR-confirmed SARS-CoV-2 infection or an uninfected control (not recorded which). Material for sequencing was whole blood. V is TRBV28 and J is TRBJ2-1; 10 nucleotides align to TRBD1. The chain's CDR3 is CASSRDGQGGSFYNEQFF. In DNA, the CDR3 is TGTGCCAGCAGTCGAGACGGACAGGGGGGATCCTTTTACAATGAGCAGTTCTTC.